A selection of T cell receptor beta chains follows, all from one sample in a study of OX40 agonist ivuxolimab in advanced cancers. Sequenced by immunoSEQ multiplex PCR; TCRdb stores in-frame clones only, minus some. In the table there are 80,000 to 100,000 clones, 80% to 90% of which are singletons. The material was CD4+ or CD8+ T cells sorted from blood, obtained in a trial of the OX40 agonist ivuxolimab. These receptors were collected from an adult with an advanced solid tumor such as melanoma, head and neck, liver or kidney cancer. The CDR3 runs from the conserved cysteine through the conserved F or W. D genes are given only for firm matches. Clone size is not always given. Where it is, it says once, few, many or a class for expanded clones.

V	J	size	D	DNA	CDR3
TRBV7-2	TRBJ1-5	-	-	TGTGCCAGCAGCTTAAGTAACCAGCCCCAGCATTTT	CASSLSNQPQHF
TRBV7-9	TRBJ1-1	-	-	TGTGCCAGCAGCTTAGTGGCAGTGAACACTGAAGCTTTCTTT	CASSLVAVNTEAFF
TRBV5-1	TRBJ1-2	once	-	TGCGCCAGCCACGATGCCGTTAACTATGGCTACACCTTC	CASHDAVNYGYTF
TRBV7-9	TRBJ1-2	-	TRBD1	TGTGCCAGCAGCGTTACAGGGGGAGACTATGGCTACACCTTC	CASSVTGGDYGYTF
TRBV11-2	TRBJ1-1	-	TRBD1	TGTGCCAGCAGCCCGGACAGGGTAGGCACTGAAGCTTTCTTT	CASSPDRVGTEAFF
TRBV5-1	TRBJ2-7	-	-	TGCGCCAGCAGCGCCCAAACGGGGGCCCACGAGCAGTACTTC	CASSAQTGAHEQYF
TRBV11-2	TRBJ1-3	-	-	TGTGCCAGCAGCATCACAGGGTCTGGAAACACCATATATTTT	CASSITGSGNTIYF
TRBV27	TRBJ2-3	-	-	TGTGCCAGCAGTTTCCAGCGGCCCACAGATACGCAGTATTTT	CASSFQRPTDTQYF
TRBV18	TRBJ2-7	-	-	TGTGCCAGCTCACCGCCGGGACTTCCGGACTACGAGCAGTACTTC	CASSPPGLPDYEQYF
TRBV29-1	TRBJ2-7	-	TRBD1	TGCAGCGTTGGACAGGGGAAGAGATCCTACGAGCAGTACTTC	CSVGQGKRSYEQYF
TRBV5-1	TRBJ1-3	-	-	TGCGCCAGCAGCTTCCTCGGGCTGGACTCTGGAAACACCATATATTTT	CASSFLGLDSGNTIYF
TRBV7-2	TRBJ1-2	-	-	TGTGCCAGCAGCATTGGGACTGTCCTCGCTAACTATGGCTACACCTTC	CASSIGTVLANYGYTF
TRBV11-2	TRBJ1-1	-	-	TGTGCCAGCAGCGTATCAGGGAACACTGAAGCTTTCTTT	CASSVSGNTEAFF
TRBV5-6	TRBJ1-3	-	-	TGTGCCAGCAGCTACGCGGACACCATATATTTT	CASSYADTIYF
TRBV19	TRBJ2-7	-	TRBD2	TGTGCCAGTAGTTCCAGACTAGCGGGGAAGTACGAGCAGTACTTC	CASSSRLAGKYEQYF
TRBV4-1	TRBJ1-4	-	-	TGCGCCAGCAGCCCCGTGGAGGGAAAGAATGAAAAACTGTTTTTT	CASSPVEGKNEKLFF
TRBV28	TRBJ2-5	-	TRBD2	TGTGCCAGCAGCGCCCGACTAGCGGGAGGGCGGGCGGAAGAGACCCAGTACTTC	CASSARLAGGRAEETQYF
TRBV7-8	TRBJ1-2	-	-	TGTGCCAGCAGCTTAGGAAGGTGGAGCTATGGCTACACCTTC	CASSLGRWSYGYTF
TRBV27	TRBJ2-6	-	-	TGTGCCAGCACTATATCTATGTCTGGGGCCAACGTCCTGACTTTC	CASTISMSGANVLTF
TRBV7-9	TRBJ1-4	once	-	TGTGCCCTCCCCGGGTCCCATGAAAAACTGTTTTTT	CALPGSHEKLFF
TRBV25-1	TRBJ1-6	-	-	TGTGCCAGCAGTGTTCAGGAAAATTCACCCCTCCACTTT	CASSVQENSPLHF
TRBV9	TRBJ1-2	-	TRBD1	TGTGCCAGCAGCGTGGACAGGGGGAATTATGGCTACACCTTC	CASSVDRGNYGYTF